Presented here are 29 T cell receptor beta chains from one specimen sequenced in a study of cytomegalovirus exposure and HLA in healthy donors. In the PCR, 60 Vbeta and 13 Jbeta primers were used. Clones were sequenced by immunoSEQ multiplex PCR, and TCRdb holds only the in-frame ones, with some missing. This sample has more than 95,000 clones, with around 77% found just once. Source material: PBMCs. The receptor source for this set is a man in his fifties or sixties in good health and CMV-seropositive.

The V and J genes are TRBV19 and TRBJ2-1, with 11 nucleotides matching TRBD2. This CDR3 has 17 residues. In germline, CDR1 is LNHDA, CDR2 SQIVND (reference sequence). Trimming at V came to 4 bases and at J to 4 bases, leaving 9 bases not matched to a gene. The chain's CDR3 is CASSKPPGTSGYNEQFF. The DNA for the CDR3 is TGTGCCAGTAGTAAACCCCCCGGGACTAGCGGATACAATGAGCAGTTCTTC.

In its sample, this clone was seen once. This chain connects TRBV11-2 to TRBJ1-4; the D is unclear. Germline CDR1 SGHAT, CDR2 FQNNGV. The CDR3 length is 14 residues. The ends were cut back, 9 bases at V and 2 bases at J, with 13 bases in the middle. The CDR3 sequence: CARWGGSTNEKLFF. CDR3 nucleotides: TGTGCCAGGTGGGGAGGTTCCACTAATGAAAAACTGTTTTTT.

DNA of the CDR3: TGTGCCAGCAGCTTAGCGGACAGGGCGAACACTGAAGCTTTCTTT. Amino acid sequence: CASSLADRANTEAFF. The chain uses TRBV7-9 and TRBJ1-1; 8 bases align to TRBD1. This CDR3 has 15 residues. The trim removed 0 bases at V and 1 base at J, leaving 1 base unmatched. Germline V gives CDR1 SEHNR, CDR2 FQNEAQ (reference sequence).

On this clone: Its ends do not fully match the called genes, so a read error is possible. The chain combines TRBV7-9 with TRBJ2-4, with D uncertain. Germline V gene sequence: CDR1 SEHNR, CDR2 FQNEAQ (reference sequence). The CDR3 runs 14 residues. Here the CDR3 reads CSSSLFTVSDIQYF. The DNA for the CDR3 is TGTTCCAGCAGCTTATTCACAGTCAGTGACATTCAGTACTTC.

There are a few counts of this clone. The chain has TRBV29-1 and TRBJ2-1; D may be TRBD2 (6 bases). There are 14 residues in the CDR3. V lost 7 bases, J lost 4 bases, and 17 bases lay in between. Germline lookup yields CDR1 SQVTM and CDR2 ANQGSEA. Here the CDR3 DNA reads TGCAGCGCCCTGACTAGTGGAGCGTACAATGAGCAGTTCTTC. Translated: CSALTSGAYNEQFF.

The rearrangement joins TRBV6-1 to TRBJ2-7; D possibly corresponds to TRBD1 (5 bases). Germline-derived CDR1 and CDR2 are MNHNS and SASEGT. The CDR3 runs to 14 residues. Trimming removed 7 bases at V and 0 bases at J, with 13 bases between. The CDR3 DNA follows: TGTGCCAGCAAGAGTGCGGACACCTCCTACGAGCAGTACTTC. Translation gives CASKSADTSYEQYF.

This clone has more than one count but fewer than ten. This chain's CDR3 is CASSLTPSVVTDTQYF. In DNA form, the CDR3 reads TGTGCCAGCAGCCTAACCCCTAGCGTGGTTACAGATACGCAGTATTTT. The gene calls are TRBV7-8 and TRBJ2-3, with D tentatively TRBD2 (6 bases). V dropped 5 bases and J dropped 3 bases, with 18 bases sitting between them. Germline values: CDR1 SGHVS, CDR2 FQNEAQ. The CDR3 consists of 16 residues. Full variable domain (remainder filled in from reference TRBV7-8 and TRBJ2-3): GAGVSQSPRYKVAKRGQDVALRCDPISGHVSLFWYQQALGQGPEFLTYFQNEAQLDKSGLPSDRFFAERPEGSVSTLKIQRTQQEDSAVYLCASSLTPSVVTDTQYFGPGTRLTVL.

CDR3 amino acids: CASSPSFSTKTNEQFF. CDR3 bases: TGCGCCAGCAGCCCCTCTTTCTCGACTAAAACCAATGAGCAGTTCTTC. V is TRBV5-1 and J is TRBJ2-1; D perhaps matches TRBD2 (5 bases). The ends were cut back, 4 bases at V and 6 bases at J, with 20 bases in the middle. Per germline, CDR1 SGHRS and CDR2 YFSETQ. The CDR3 length is 16 residues. The complete variable domain, with remaining parts taken from reference TRBV5-1 and TRBJ2-1, reads KAGVTQTPRYLIKTRGQQVTLSCSPISGHRSVSWYQQTPGQGLQFLFEYFSETQRNKGNFPGRFSGRQFSNSRSEMNVSTLELGDSALYLCASSPSFSTKTNEQFFGPGTRLTVL.

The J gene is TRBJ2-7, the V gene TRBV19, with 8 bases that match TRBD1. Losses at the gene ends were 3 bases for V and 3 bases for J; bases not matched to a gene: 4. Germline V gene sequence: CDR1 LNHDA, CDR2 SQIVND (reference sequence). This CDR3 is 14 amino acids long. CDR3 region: CASSIPGQDYEQYF. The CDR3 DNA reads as TGTGCCAGTAGTATTCCGGGACAGGACTACGAGCAGTACTTC.

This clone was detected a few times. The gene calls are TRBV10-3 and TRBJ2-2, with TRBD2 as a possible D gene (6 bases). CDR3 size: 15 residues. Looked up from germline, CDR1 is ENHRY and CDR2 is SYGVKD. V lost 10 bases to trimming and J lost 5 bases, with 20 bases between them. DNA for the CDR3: TGTGCCAGCCGGAGGGCGGGCCGCGGGACCGGGGAGCTGTTTTTT. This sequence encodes CASRRAGRGTGELFF.

CDR3: CASSPLTGGGAEAFF. The CDR3 nucleotides read TGTGCCAGCAGCCCCCTGACCGGGGGAGGCGCTGAAGCTTTCTTT. V and J are TRBV7-8 and TRBJ1-1, with TRBD1 as a possible D gene (5 bases). CDR3 size: 15 residues. The germline gives CDR1 SGHVS, CDR2 FQNEAQ. Trimming shortened V by 5 bases and J by 6 bases, and 19 bases separated the two germline ends.

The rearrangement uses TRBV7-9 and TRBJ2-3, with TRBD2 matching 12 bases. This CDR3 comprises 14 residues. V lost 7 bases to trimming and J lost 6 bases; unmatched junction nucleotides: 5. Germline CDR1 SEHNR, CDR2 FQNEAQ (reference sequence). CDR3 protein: CASNPSGRVDTQYF. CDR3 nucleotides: TGTGCCAGCAACCCTAGCGGGAGGGTGGATACGCAGTATTTT.

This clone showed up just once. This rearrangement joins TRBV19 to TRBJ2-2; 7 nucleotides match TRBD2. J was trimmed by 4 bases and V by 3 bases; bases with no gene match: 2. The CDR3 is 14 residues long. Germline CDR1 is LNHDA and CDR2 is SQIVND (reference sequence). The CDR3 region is CASSIGRTTGELFF. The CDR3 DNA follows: TGTGCCAGTAGTATCGGGAGGACCACCGGGGAGCTGTTTTTT.

CDR3 DNA sequence: TGTGCCAGCAGCCCCGGGACTCACCAAGAGACCCAGTACTTC. As protein: CASSPGTHQETQYF. V gene TRBV5-4 combines with J gene TRBJ2-5; D might be TRBD2 (6 bases). Germline-derived CDR1 and CDR2 are SGHNT and YYREEE (reference sequence). This CDR3 spans 14 amino acids. Trimming shortened V by 4 bases and J by 0 bases, and 10 bases separated the two germline ends.

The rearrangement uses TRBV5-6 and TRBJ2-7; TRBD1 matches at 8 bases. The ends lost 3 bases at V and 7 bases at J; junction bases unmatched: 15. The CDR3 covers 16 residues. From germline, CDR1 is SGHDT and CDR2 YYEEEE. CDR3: CASSSSRQGWTGEQYF. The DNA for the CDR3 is TGTGCCAGCAGCTCCTCGAGACAGGGGTGGACGGGGGAGCAGTACTTC. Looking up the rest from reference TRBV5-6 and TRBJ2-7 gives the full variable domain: DAGVTQSPTHLIKTRGQQVTLRCSPKSGHDTVSWYQQALGQGPQFIFQYYEEEERQRGNFPDRFSGHQFPNYSSELNVNALLLGDSALYLCASSSSRQGWTGEQYFGPGTRLTVT.

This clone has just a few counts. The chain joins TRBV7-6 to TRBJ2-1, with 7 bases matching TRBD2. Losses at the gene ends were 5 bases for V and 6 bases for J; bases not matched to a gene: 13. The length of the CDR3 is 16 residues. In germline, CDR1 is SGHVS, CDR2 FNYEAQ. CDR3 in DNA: TGTGCCAGCAGCCCCAACCAGATGGCTAGCGGCAATGAGCAGTTCTTC. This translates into CASSPNQMASGNEQFF. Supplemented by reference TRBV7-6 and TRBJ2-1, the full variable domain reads GAGVSQSPRYKVTKRGQDVALRCDPISGHVSLYWYRQALGQGPEFLTYFNYEAQQDKSGLPNDRFSAERPEGSISTLTIQRTEQRDSAMYRCASSPNQMASGNEQFFGPGTRLTVL.

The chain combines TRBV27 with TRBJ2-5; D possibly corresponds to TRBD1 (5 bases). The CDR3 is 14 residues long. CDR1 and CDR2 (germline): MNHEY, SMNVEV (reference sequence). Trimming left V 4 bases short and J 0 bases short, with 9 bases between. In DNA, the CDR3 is TGTGCCAGCAGTTCCTCAGGGTACCAAGAGACCCAGTACTTC. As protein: CASSSSGYQETQYF.

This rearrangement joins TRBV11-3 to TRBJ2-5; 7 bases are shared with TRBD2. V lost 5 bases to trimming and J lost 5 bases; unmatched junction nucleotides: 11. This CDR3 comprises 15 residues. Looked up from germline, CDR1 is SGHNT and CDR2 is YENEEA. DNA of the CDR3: TGTGCCAGCAGCCAGGGAGGCGGGAGCGGGGAGACCCAGTACTTC. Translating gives CASSQGGGSGETQYF.

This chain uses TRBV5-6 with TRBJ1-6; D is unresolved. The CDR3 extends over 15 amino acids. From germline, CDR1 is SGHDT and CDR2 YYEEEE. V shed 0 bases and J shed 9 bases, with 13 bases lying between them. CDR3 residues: CASSLAGHKASPLHF. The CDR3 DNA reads TGTGCCAGCAGCTTGGCCGGTCATAAAGCTTCACCCCTCCACTTT.

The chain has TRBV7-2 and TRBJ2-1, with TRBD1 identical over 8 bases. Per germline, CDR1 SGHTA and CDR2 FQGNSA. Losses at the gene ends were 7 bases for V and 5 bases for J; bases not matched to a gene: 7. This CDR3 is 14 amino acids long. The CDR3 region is CASILDRDNNEQFF. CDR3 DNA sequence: TGTGCCAGCATCTTGGACAGGGATAACAATGAGCAGTTCTTC.

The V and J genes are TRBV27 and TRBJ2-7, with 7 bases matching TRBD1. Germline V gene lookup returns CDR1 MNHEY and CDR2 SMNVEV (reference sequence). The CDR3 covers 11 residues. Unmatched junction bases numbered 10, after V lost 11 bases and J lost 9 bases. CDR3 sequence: CARDPKGAQYF. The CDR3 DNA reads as TGTGCCCGAGACCCTAAGGGGGCGCAGTACTTC.

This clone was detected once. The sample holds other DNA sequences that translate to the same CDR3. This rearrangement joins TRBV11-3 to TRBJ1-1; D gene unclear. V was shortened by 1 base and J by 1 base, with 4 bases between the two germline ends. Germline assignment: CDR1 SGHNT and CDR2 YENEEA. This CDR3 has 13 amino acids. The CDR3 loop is CASSLGGNTEAFF. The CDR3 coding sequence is TGTGCCAGCAGCTTAGGAGGGAACACTGAAGCTTTCTTT.

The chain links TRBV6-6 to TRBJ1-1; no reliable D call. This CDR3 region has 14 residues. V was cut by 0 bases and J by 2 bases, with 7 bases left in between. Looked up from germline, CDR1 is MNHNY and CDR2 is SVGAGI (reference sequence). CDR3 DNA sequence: TGTGCCAGCAGTTACTCGCCAGATAACACTGAAGCTTTCTTT. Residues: CASSYSPDNTEAFF.

The CDR3 sequence is CASSPFSSDSDRKETQYF. The CDR3 DNA sequence: TGTGCCAGCAGCCCCTTCTCCTCCGATTCGGACAGGAAAGAGACCCAGTACTTC. The J gene is TRBJ2-5, the V gene TRBV7-6; TRBD1 matches 7 bases. Germline assignment: CDR1 SGHVS and CDR2 FNYEAQ. The V gene end was trimmed by 5 bases and the J gene end by 3 bases; junction bases not matched to a gene: 18. This CDR3 has 18 amino acids.

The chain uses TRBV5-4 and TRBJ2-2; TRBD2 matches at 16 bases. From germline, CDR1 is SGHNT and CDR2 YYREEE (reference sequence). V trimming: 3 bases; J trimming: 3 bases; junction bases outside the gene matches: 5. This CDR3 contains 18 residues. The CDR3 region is CASSSPGLAGGYTGELFF. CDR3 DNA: TGTGCCAGCAGCTCTCCGGGACTAGCGGGAGGGTACACCGGGGAGCTGTTTTTT.

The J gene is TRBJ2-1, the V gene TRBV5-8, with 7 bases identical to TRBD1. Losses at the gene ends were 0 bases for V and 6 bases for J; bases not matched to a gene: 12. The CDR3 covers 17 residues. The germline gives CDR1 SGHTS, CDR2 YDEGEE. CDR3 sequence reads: CASSLGWHRGSRNEQFF. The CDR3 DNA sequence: TGTGCCAGCAGCTTGGGGTGGCACAGGGGCTCACGCAATGAGCAGTTCTTC.

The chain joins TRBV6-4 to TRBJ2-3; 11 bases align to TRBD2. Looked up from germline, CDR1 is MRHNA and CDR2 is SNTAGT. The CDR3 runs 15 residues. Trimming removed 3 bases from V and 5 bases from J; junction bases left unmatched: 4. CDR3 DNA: TGTGCCAGCAGTGAGACGCTAGCGGGAGGAGATACGCAGTATTTT. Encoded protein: CASSETLAGGDTQYF.

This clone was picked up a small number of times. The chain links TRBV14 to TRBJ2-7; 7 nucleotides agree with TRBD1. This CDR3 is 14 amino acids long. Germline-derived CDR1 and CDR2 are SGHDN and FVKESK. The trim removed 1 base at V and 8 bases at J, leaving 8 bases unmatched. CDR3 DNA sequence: TGTGCCAGCAGCCAAGTGAGACAGGGTATTAAGCAGTACTTC. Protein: CASSQVRQGIKQYF.

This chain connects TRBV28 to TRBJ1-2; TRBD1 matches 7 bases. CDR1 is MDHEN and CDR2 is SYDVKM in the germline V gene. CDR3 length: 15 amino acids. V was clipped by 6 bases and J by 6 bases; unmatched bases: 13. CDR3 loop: CASSPADRVQHGYTF. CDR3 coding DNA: TGTGCCAGCAGCCCCGCCGACAGGGTACAGCATGGCTACACCTTC.